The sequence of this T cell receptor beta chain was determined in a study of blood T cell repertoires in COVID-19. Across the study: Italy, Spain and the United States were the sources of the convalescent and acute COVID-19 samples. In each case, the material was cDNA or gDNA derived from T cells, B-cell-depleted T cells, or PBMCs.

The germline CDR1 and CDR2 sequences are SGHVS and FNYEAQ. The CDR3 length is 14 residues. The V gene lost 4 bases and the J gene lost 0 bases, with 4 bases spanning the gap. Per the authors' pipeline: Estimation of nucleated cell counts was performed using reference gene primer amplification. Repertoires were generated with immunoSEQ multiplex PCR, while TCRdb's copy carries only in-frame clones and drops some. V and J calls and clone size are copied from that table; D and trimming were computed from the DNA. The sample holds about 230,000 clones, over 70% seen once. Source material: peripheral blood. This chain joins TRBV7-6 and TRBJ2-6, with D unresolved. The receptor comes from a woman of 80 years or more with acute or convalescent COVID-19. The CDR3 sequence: CASSSNSGANVLTF. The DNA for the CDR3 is TGTGCCAGCAGCTCAAACTCTGGGGCCAACGTCCTGACTTTC.